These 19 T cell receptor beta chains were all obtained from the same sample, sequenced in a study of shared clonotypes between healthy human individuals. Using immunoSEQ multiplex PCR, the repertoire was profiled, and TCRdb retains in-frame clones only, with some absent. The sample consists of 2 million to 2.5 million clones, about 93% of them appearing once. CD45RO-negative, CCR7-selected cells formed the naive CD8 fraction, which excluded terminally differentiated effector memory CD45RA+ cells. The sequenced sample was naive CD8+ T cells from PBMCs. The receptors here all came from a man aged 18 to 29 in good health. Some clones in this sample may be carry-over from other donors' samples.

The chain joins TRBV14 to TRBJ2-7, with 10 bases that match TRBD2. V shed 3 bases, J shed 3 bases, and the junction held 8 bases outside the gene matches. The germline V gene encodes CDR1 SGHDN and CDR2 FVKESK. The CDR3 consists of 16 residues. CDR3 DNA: TGTGCCAGCAGCCAGGAGCTAGCGGGGGTTGGCTACGAGCAGTACTTC. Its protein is CASSQELAGVGYEQYF. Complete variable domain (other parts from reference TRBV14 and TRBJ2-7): EAGVTQFPSHSVIEKGQTVTLRCDPISGHDNLYWYRRVMGKEIKFLLHFVKESKQDESGMPNNRFLAERTGGTYSTLKVQPAELEDSGVYFCASSQELAGVGYEQYFGPGTRLTVT.

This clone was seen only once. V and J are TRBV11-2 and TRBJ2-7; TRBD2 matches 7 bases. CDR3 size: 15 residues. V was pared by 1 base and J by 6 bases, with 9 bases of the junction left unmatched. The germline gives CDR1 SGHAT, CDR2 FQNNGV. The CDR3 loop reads CASSLVLAASAEQYF. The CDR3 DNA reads TGTGCCAGCAGCTTAGTCCTAGCGGCCTCGGCCGAGCAGTACTTC.

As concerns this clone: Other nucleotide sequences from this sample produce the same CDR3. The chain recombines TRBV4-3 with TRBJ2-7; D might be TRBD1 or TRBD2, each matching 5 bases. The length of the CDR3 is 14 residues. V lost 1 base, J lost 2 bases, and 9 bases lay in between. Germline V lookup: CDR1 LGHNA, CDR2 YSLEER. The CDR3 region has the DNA TGCGCCAGCAGCCAAGGTGGGGGACCCTACGAGCAGTACTTC. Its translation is CASSQGGGPYEQYF.

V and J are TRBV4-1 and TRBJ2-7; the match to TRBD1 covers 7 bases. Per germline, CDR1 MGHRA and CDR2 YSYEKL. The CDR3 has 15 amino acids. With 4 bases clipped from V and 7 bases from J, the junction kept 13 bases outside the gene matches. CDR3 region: CASSRSYRDSREQYF. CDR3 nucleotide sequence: TGCGCCAGCAGCCGATCCTACCGGGACAGTCGGGAGCAGTACTTC.

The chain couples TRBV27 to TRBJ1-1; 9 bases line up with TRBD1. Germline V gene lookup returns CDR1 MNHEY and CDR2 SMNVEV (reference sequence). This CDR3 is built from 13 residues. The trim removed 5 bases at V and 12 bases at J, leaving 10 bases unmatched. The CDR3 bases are TGTGCCAGCAGTGAACAGGGGGCGTTTTTTCCTTTCTTT. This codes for CASSEQGAFFPFF.

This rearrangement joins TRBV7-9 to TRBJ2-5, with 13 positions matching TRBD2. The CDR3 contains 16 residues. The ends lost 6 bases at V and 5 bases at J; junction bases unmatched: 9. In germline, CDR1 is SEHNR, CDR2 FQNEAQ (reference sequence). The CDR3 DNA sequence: TGTGCCAGCAGGGGACTAGCGGGACCCTGGGCGGAGACCCAGTACTTC. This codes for CASRGLAGPWAETQYF.

The CDR3 sequence is CASSTRLGLGADTQYF. The CDR3 coding sequence is TGTGCCAGCAGCACCAGACTGGGACTAGGCGCAGATACGCAGTATTTT. The chain carries TRBV9 and TRBJ2-3; 8 nucleotides agree with TRBD2. Germline lookup yields CDR1 SGDLS and CDR2 YYNGEE. Trimming cost V 4 bases and J 4 bases; bases outside gene matches: 11. The CDR3 covers 16 residues.

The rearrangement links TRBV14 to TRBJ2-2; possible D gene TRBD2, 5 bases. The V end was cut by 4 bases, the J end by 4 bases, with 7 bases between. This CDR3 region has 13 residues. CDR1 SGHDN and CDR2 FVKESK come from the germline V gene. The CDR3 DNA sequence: TGTGCCAGCAGCCCGGACTTCACCGGGGAGCTGTTTTTT. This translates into CASSPDFTGELFF.

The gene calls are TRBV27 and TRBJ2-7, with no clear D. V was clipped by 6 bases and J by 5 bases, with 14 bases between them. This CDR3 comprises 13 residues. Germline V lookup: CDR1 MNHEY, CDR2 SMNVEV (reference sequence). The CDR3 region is CASSLRTDDEQYF. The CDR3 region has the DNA TGTGCCAGCAGCCTCCGGACGGACGACGAGCAGTACTTC.

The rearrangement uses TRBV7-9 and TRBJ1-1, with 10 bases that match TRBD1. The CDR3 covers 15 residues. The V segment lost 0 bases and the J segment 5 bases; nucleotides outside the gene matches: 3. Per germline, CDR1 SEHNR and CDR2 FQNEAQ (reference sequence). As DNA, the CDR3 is TGTGCCAGCAGCTTAGCAGGGGGACAGGGGACTGAAGCTTTCTTT. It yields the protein CASSLAGGQGTEAFF.

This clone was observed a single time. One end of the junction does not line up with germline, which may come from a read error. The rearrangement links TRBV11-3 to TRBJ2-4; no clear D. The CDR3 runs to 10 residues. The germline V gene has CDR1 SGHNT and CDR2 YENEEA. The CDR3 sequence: CASSLVHIRF. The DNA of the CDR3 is TGTGCCAGCAGCTTGGTCCATATCCGATTC.

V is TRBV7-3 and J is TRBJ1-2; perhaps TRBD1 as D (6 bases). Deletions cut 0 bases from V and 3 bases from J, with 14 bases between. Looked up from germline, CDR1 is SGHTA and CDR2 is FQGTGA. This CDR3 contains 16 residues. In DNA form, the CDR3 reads TGTGCCAGCAGCTTAACTTGGGCAGGGGAGGACTATGGCTACACCTTC. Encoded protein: CASSLTWAGEDYGYTF. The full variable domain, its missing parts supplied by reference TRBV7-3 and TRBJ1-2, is GAGVSQTPSNKVTEKGKYVELRCDPISGHTALYWYRQSLGQGPEFLIYFQGTGAADDSGLPNDRFFAVRPEGSVSTLKIQRTERGDSAVYLCASSLTWAGEDYGYTFGSGTRLTVV.

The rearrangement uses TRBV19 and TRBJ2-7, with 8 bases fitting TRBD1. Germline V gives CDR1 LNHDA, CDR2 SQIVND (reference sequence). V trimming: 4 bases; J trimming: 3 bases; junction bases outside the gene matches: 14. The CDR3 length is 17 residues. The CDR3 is CASSKGRGPYPLYEQYF. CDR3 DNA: TGTGCCAGTAGTAAGGGCAGGGGGCCCTACCCACTCTACGAGCAGTACTTC.

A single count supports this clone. The CDR3 region is CASSLWALGGADTQYF. The CDR3 nucleotides are TGTGCCAGCAGCTTGTGGGCCCTGGGGGGGGCAGATACGCAGTATTTT. The rearrangement joins TRBV5-4 to TRBJ2-3; 7 bases map to TRBD2. The V gene's germline CDR1 is SGHNT and CDR2 YYREEE (reference sequence). The CDR3 is made up of 16 amino acids. J gave up 4 bases and V 1 base, and 9 bases lay outside the gene matches.

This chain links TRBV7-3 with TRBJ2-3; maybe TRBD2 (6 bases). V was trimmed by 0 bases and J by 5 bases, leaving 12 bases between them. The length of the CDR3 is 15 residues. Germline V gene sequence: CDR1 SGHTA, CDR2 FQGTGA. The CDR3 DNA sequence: TGTGCCAGCAGCTTAACCGGGGGATTGGGAGATACGCAGTATTTT. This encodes CASSLTGGLGDTQYF.

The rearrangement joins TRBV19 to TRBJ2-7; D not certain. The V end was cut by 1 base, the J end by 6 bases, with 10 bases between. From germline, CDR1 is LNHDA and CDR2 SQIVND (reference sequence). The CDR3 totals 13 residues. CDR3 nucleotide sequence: TGTGCCAGTAGTATAGCCAGCAGTTCCGAGCAGTACTTC. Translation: CASSIASSSEQYF.

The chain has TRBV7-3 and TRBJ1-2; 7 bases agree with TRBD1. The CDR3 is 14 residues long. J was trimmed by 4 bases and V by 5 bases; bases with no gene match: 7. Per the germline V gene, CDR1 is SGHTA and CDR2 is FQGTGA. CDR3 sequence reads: CASSPLDRVYGYTF. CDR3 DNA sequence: TGTGCCAGCAGCCCCCTTGACAGGGTCTATGGCTACACCTTC.

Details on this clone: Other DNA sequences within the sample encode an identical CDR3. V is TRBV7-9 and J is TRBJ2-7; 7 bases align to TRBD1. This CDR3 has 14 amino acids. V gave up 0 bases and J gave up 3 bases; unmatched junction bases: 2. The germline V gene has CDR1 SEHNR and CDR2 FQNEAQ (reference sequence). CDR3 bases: TGTGCCAGCAGCTTAGCTGGGACAGTCTACGAGCAGTACTTC. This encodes CASSLAGTVYEQYF.

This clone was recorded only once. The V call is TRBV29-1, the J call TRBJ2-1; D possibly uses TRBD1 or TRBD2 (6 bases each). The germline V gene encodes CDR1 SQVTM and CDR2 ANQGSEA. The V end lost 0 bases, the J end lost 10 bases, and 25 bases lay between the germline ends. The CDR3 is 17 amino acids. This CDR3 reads CSVEERTWVGGYGEQFF. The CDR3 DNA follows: TGCAGCGTTGAAGAACGGACCTGGGTAGGGGGGTATGGGGAGCAGTTCTTC.